This T cell receptor (beta chain) was recorded in a study of T cells in Graves' hyperthyroidism and ophthalmopathy. TCR beta CDR3 sequences were amplified from RNA transcripts. The primer set for the first-round RT-PCR of the TCR CDR3 was HTBI. TCRdb itself ran the multiplex PCR reads through MiXCR, one entry per CDR3 protein. The sample includes fewer than 650,000 distinct CDR3 sequences, roughly 14% seen only once; the top ten take 3.5% to 4.5%. Study-wide points: In simple terms, a model built on 13 V-J features told ophthalmopathy apart from stable hyperthyroidism.

Germline V lookup: CDR1 MNHNS, CDR2 SASEGT. V was clipped by 7 bases and J by 1 base, with 13 bases between them. The CDR3 covers 14 residues. This clonotype was seen many times. No antigen is known for it. Patients affected by ophthalmopathy presented a Clinical Activity Score of at least 3, a NOSPECS grade of at least 4, and disease duration below 3 months. The chain combines TRBV6-1 with TRBJ1-1; TRBD1 is a possible D gene (5 bases). The sequencing input was blood. The source is a woman aged 35 to 49 with Graves' ophthalmopathy. The CDR3 nucleotides read TGTGCCAGCACTCGTGTACAGGCGAACACTGAAGCTTTCTTT. It translates to CASTRVQANTEAFF.